This T cell receptor beta chain was documented in a study of T-cell reconstitution after alpha-beta-depleted transplantation in children (dated by TCRdb to 2015 to 2016). About the study as a whole: The study quantitatively tracked T-cell immune reconstitution after TCRalphabeta/CD19-depleted allogeneic hematopoietic cell transplantation in children using TCR repertoire profiling. General study outcomes and caveats: About two months after transplant, the apparently early recovery of alphabetaT-cell counts reportedly depended on just several hundred clones that had expanded rapidly and came from non-depleted graft cells. Over the following months the frequencies of hyperexpanded clones went down, and after one year T-cell counts and TCRbeta diversity were mostly credited to newly produced T cells. The high TCRbeta diversity at day 60 in some patients was ascribed to recipient T cells and intrathymic progenitors that had survived conditioning.

The germline V gene supplies CDR1 KGHDR and CDR2 SFDVKD. The CDR3, cysteine through phenylalanine, is 15 amino acids long. Solely the CDR3 DNA is kept, with 45 bases framed from the first base. Trimmed from V: 4 bases; trimmed from J: 7 bases; junction bases lacking a gene match: 7. The sample's treatment or condition, from its label and the paper: allogeneic hematopoietic cell transplantation with graft depleted of TCRalphabeta T cells and CD19 B cells. The children who served as transplant recipients had been given grafts of TCRalphabeta/CD19-depleted allogeneic hematopoietic cells. The receptor library was made with PCR. Instrument used: Illumina HiSeq 2500. TCR libraries were prepared with molecular barcoding, using unique molecular identifiers to normalize TCRbeta repertoire quantification. The raw public reads went through TCRdb reprocessing: fastp at Q25, MiXCR clone calling, in-frame beta chains kept. Merged by CDR3 protein, the rows form single entries marked with the most common genes and DNA. The sample table holds approximately 200,000 distinct CDR3 sequences, of which about 6% were seen once. 4.5% of the sample goes to the ten largest clones.

This clonotype has ten or more counts. Its antigen is unknown. One base away there is no much larger clone; base qualities are not given. The starting material was PBMCs, obtained before TCRalphabeta/CD19-depleted stem cell transplant. The sequence links TRBV24-1 to TRBJ2-1; 9 bases in the junction line up with TRBD1. The TCR was taken from a girl in the first two years of life with combined immunodeficiency, due to receive a stem cell transplant. The bases read TGTGCCACCAGTGACGGGACAGGGATTGGAAATGAGCAGTTCTTC. Its translation is CATSDGTGIGNEQFF.